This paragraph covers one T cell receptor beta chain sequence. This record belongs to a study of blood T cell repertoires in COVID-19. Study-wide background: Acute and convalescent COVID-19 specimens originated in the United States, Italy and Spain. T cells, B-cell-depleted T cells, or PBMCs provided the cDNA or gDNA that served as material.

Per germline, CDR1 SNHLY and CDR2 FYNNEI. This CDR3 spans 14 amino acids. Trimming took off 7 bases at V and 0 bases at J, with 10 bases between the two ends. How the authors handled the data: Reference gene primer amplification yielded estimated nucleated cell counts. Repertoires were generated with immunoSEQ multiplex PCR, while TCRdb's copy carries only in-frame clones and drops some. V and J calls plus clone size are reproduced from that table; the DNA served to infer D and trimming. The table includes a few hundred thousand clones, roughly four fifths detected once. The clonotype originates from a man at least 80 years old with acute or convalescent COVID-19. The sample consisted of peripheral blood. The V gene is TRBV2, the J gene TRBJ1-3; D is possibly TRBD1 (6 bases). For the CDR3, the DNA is TGTGCCAGCATTGCACAGGGCTCTGGAAACACCATATATTTT. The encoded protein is CASIAQGSGNTIYF.